What follows are 18 T cell receptor beta chains derived from one specimen sequenced in a study of OX40 agonist ivuxolimab in advanced cancers. Sequencing was performed with immunoSEQ multiplex PCR; in TCRdb, only in-frame clones are kept and a portion is missing. Here the sample spans 34,000 or so clones, roughly four fifths being singletons. Sequenced here: CD4+ or CD8+ T cells sorted from blood, sampled in a trial of the OX40 agonist ivuxolimab. These receptor sequences come from an adult with an advanced solid tumor such as melanoma, head and neck, liver or kidney cancer.

This CDR3 is CASSVGGTGNTGELFF. Here the CDR3 DNA reads TGTGCCAGCAGCGTAGGGGGGACAGGGAACACCGGGGAGCTGTTTTTT. V gene TRBV9 combines with J gene TRBJ2-2, with 8 bases aligning to TRBD1. J was trimmed by 1 base and V by 0 bases; bases with no gene match: 2. This CDR3 region has 16 residues. Germline V lookup: CDR1 SGDLS, CDR2 YYNGEE.

V gene TRBV25-1 combines with J gene TRBJ2-3; 10 bases are shared with TRBD2. The ends lost 4 bases at V and 5 bases at J; junction bases unmatched: 6. The CDR3 length is 15 residues. Germline-derived CDR1 and CDR2 are MGHDK and SYGVNS. CDR3 coding DNA: TGTGCCAGCAGTGGTAGCGGGGGGACGCGAGATACGCAGTATTTT. Translation gives CASSGSGGTRDTQYF.

This chain links TRBV10-2 with TRBJ2-3, with TRBD1 matching 9 bases. CDR1 is WSHSY and CDR2 is SAAADI in the germline V gene. V shed 4 bases, J shed 6 bases, and the junction held 8 bases outside the gene matches. There are 15 residues in the CDR3. Written as DNA, the CDR3 is TGCGCCAGCAGTGTACGCCCGGGACAGGGCGATACGCAGTATTTT. Protein product: CASSVRPGQGDTQYF.

CDR3: CASSQDLDGYGYTF. CDR3 DNA sequence: TGCGCCAGCAGCCAAGATTTGGACGGTTATGGCTACACCTTC. The chain is built from TRBV4-1 and TRBJ1-2; no definite D call. Germline-derived CDR1 and CDR2 are MGHRA and YSYEKL. This CDR3 has 14 residues. With 0 bases removed from V and 5 bases from J, the gap between germline ends came to 10 bases.

The gene calls are TRBV28 and TRBJ1-5, with TRBD1 matching over 8 bases. Unmatched junction bases numbered 8, after V lost 3 bases and J lost 7 bases. This CDR3 has 15 residues. CDR1 is MDHEN, CDR2 SYDVKM, per germline. The CDR3 sequence: CASSFMAGGWQPQHF. CDR3 sequence (DNA): TGTGCCAGCAGTTTTATGGCAGGGGGCTGGCAGCCCCAGCATTTT. Together with reference TRBV28 and TRBJ1-5, the CDR3 gives the full variable domain: DVKVTQSSRYLVKRTGEKVFLECVQDMDHENMFWYRQDPGLGLRLIYFSYDVKMKEKGDIPEGYSVSREKKERFSLILESASTNQTSMYLCASSFMAGGWQPQHFGDGTRLSIL.

The chain has TRBV27 and TRBJ2-2; no firm D call. Per the germline V gene, CDR1 is MNHEY and CDR2 is SMNVEV (reference sequence). The CDR3 extends over 14 amino acids. V lost 4 bases, J lost 4 bases, and 10 bases lay in between. In DNA, the CDR3 is TGTGCCAGCAGTTGGGCCAGGCCCACCGGGGAGCTGTTTTTT. Amino acid sequence: CASSWARPTGELFF.

Regarding this clone: A junction boundary mismatches the germline segment, possibly from a read error. For the CDR3, the DNA is TGTGCCATCAGCGCCCAGTACAATGAGCAGCTCTTC. Residues: CAISAQYNEQLF. The chain employs TRBV10-3 and TRBJ2-1; D uncertain. Germline lookup yields CDR1 ENHRY and CDR2 SYGVKD. This CDR3 has 12 amino acids.

V is TRBV10-3 and J is TRBJ1-2; 9 positions agree with TRBD1. The germline gives CDR1 ENHRY, CDR2 SYGVKD. The CDR3 loop spans 13 amino acids. V lost 2 bases to trimming and J lost 5 bases; unmatched junction nucleotides: 0. The CDR3 reads CAISEDRGYGYTF. In nucleotides, the CDR3 is TGTGCCATCAGTGAGGACAGGGGGTATGGCTACACCTTC.

The rearrangement uses TRBV11-2 and TRBJ1-6; 7 nucleotides line up with TRBD1. CDR1 SGHAT and CDR2 FQNNGV come from the germline V gene. The junction had 8 bases not matched to a gene; V was cut back by 2 bases and J by 10 bases. The CDR3 has 15 residues. CDR3 protein: CASSLRPGGQSPLHF. The CDR3 region has the DNA TGTGCCAGCAGCTTAAGGCCAGGGGGTCAATCACCCCTCCACTTT.

The chain has TRBV7-3 and TRBJ2-7; D is perhaps TRBD1 or TRBD2 (5 bases each). Trimming pared 5 bases from V and 7 bases from J, leaving 15 bases between. Germline loops: CDR1 SGHTA, CDR2 FQGTGA. This CDR3 is 13 amino acids long. In nucleotides, the CDR3 is TGTGCCAGCAGCCGAGAGGGGCGTGGAGAGCAGTACTTC. This gives the protein CASSREGRGEQYF.

This clone is judged medium-sized. The chain uses TRBV5-1 and TRBJ1-1; 8 bases map to TRBD1. CDR1 is SGHRS, CDR2 YFSETQ, per germline. The V gene end was trimmed by 4 bases and the J gene end by 4 bases; junction bases not matched to a gene: 6. This CDR3 spans 14 amino acids. In DNA form, the CDR3 reads TGCGCCAGCAGCATCACAGGGGGTACCACTGAAGCTTTCTTT. Residues: CASSITGGTTEAFF.

The chain couples TRBV18 to TRBJ1-6, with D maybe TRBD1 (5 bases). CDR1 KGHSH and CDR2 LQKENI come from the germline V gene. The CDR3 length is 15 residues. The V and J ends lost 5 bases and 7 bases respectively, with 15 bases between them. For the CDR3, the DNA is TGTGCCAGCTCAAAATCCGCAGGGATCAATTCACCCCTCCACTTT. Its translation is CASSKSAGINSPLHF. The full variable domain, its missing parts supplied by reference TRBV18 and TRBJ1-6, is NAGVMQNPRHLVRRRGQEARLRCSPMKGHSHVYWYRQLPEEGLKFMVYLQKENIIDESGMPKERFSAEFPKEGPSILRIQQVVRGDSAAYFCASSKSAGINSPLHFGNGTRLTVT.

The chain recombines TRBV19 with TRBJ2-7; 7 nucleotides line up with TRBD2. Trimming removed 1 base from V and 7 bases from J; junction bases left unmatched: 13. This CDR3 is 16 amino acids long. Germline CDR1 reads LNHDA; CDR2 reads SQIVND (reference sequence). The DNA of the CDR3 is TGTGCCAGTAGTATAGCCTTGGAGCTAGCGGCACAAGAGCAGTACTTC. Translated: CASSIALELAAQEQYF.

The V call is TRBV5-6, the J call TRBJ1-3, with D unresolved. V shed 1 base and J shed 0 bases, with 20 bases lying between them. The germline CDR1 and CDR2 sequences are SGHDT and YYEEEE. This CDR3 contains 19 residues. CDR3 region: CASSLSGQRLSTSGNTIYF. The DNA of the CDR3 is TGTGCCAGCAGCTTGTCGGGTCAGAGACTCTCCACCTCTGGAAACACCATATATTTT.

V gene TRBV5-1 combines with J gene TRBJ1-2, with 8 bases that match TRBD1. V lost 3 bases to trimming and J lost 7 bases; unmatched junction nucleotides: 5. The germline CDR1 and CDR2 sequences are SGHRS and YFSETQ. The CDR3 is 13 amino acids. CDR3 protein: CASSSQGAVGYTF. As DNA, the CDR3 is TGCGCCAGCAGCTCCCAGGGGGCGGTTGGCTACACCTTC.

This sequence joins TRBV7-9 and TRBJ2-1; unclear D gene. The germline gives CDR1 SEHNR, CDR2 FQNEAQ (reference sequence). Trimming left V 5 bases short and J 9 bases short, with 17 bases between. The CDR3 runs 14 residues. DNA for the CDR3: TGTGCCAGCAGCGCCCGGATTTCCAACCTTGAGCAGTTCTTC. It yields the protein CASSARISNLEQFF. Based on the CDR3 plus reference TRBV7-9 and TRBJ2-1, the full variable domain is DTGVSQNPRHKITKRGQNVTFRCDPISEHNRLYWYRQTLGQGPEFLTYFQNEAQLEKSRLLSDRFSAERPKGSFSTLEIQRTEQGDSAMYLCASSARISNLEQFFGPGTRLTVL.

The chain carries TRBV6-1 and TRBJ1-5; D unresolved. CDR1 is MNHNS, CDR2 SASEGT, per germline. This CDR3 is 15 amino acids long. V lost 8 bases and J lost 2, with 16 bases in between. CDR3 protein: CASQRSRGGNQPQHF. The CDR3 DNA follows: TGTGCCAGCCAGCGAAGTCGGGGTGGCAATCAGCCCCAGCATTTT.

This chain uses TRBV2 with TRBJ1-2, with D perhaps matching TRBD1 (6 bases). Trimming stripped 7 bases from V and 4 bases from J, with 19 bases between. CDR3 length: 15 residues. Per the germline V gene, CDR1 is SNHLY and CDR2 is FYNNEI. The CDR3 sequence: CASKPIGGLGYGYTF. The CDR3 DNA sequence: TGTGCCAGCAAACCTATCGGGGGGCTGGGCTATGGCTACACCTTC.